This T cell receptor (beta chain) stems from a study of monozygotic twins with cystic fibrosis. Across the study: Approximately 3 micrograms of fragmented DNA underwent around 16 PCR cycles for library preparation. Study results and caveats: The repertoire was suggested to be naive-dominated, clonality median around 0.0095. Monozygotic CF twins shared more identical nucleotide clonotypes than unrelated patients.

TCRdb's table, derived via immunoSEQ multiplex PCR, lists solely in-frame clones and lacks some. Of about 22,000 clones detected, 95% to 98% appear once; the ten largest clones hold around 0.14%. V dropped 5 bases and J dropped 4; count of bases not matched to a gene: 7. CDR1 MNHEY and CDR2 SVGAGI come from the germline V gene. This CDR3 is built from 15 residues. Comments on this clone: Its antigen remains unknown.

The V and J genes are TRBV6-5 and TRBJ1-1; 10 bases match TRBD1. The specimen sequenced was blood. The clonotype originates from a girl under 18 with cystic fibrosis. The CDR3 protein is CASSTWDRGVTEAFF. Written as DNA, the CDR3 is TGTGCCAGCAGTACCTGGGACAGGGGTGTCACTGAAGCTTTCTTT.